The 32 T cell receptor beta chains below were found in one sample sequenced in a study of molecular identifiers for immune sequencing clone quantification. Each CDR3 protein is one row after TCRdb ran MiXCR on the PCR reads. The sample lists approximately 97,000 distinct CDR3 sequences, 24% occurring once. Sequenced: naive CD8+ T cells from blood, with Jurkat cell RNA spiked in. The subset was: FACS-sorted CD8+CD4-CCR7+CD45RA+ naive T cells. These TCRs come from a human donor in good health. Some libraries in this study had Jurkat cell RNA spiked in.

This clonotype occurred many times. The chain links TRBV5-6 to TRBJ1-3; D is uncertain. V was shortened by 4 bases and J by 2 bases, with 10 bases between the two germline ends. Per the germline V gene, CDR1 is SGHDT and CDR2 is YYEEEE. This CDR3 contains 14 residues. CDR3 nucleotide sequence: TGTGCCAGCAGCGCGGAACCCGCTGGAAACACCATATATTTT. Protein product: CASSAEPAGNTIYF.

This clonotype has at least ten counts. The CDR3 DNA sequence: TGTGCCAGCAGCTCCTCCGTCGGGGGGGTTGAAAAACTGTTTTTT. Amino acid sequence: CASSSSVGGVEKLFF. This sequence joins TRBV7-9 and TRBJ1-4; maybe TRBD1 (5 bases). This CDR3 region has 15 residues. Germline-derived CDR1 and CDR2 are SEHNR and FQNEAQ (reference sequence). V was clipped by 4 bases and J by 7 bases, with 16 bases between them.

This clonotype was observed many times. The chain links TRBV20-1 to TRBJ2-7; either TRBD1 or TRBD2 may supply D (5 bases each). CDR1 and CDR2 (germline): DFQATT, SNEGSKA (reference sequence). Deletions cut 5 bases from V and 6 bases from J, with 17 bases between. The CDR3 consists of 13 residues. CDR3 coding DNA: TGCAGTGCTGAACCGGGACCTGGCTCCGAGCAGTACTTC. Amino acid sequence: CSAEPGPGSEQYF.

This clonotype was detected ten times or more. The chain has TRBV30 and TRBJ1-1, with D unclear. The V gene's germline CDR1 is GTSNPN and CDR2 SVGIG (reference sequence). V shed 4 bases and J shed 0 bases, with 9 bases lying between them. The CDR3 length is 13 residues. The CDR3 nucleotides are TGTGCCTGGATGGTGGTTATGAACACTGAAGCTTTCTTT. Translating gives CAWMVVMNTEAFF.

The sample holds many counts of this clonotype. The gene calls are TRBV7-9 and TRBJ1-1, with 9 bases aligning to TRBD1. Trimming took 4 bases from V and 0 from J; bases not matched to a gene: 9. CDR1 is SEHNR and CDR2 is FQNEAQ in the germline V gene (reference sequence). The CDR3 extends over 17 amino acids. CDR3 coding DNA: TGTGCCAGCAGCTCCGTCCCGGGACAGGGAATGAACACTGAAGCTTTCTTT. It translates to CASSSVPGQGMNTEAFF.

This clonotype showed up many times. The rearrangement links TRBV19 to TRBJ1-1; D unresolved. In germline, CDR1 is LNHDA, CDR2 SQIVND (reference sequence). This CDR3 contains 15 residues. The ends were cut back, 2 bases at V and 2 bases at J, with 12 bases in the middle. CDR3: CASSIFGQVNTEAFF. For the CDR3, the DNA is TGTGCCAGTAGTATATTTGGGCAGGTCAACACTGAAGCTTTCTTT. The variable domain in full, completed from reference TRBV19 and TRBJ1-1, reads DGGITQSPKYLFRKEGQNVTLSCEQNLNHDAMYWYRQDPGQGLRLIYYSQIVNDFQKGDIAEGYSVSREKKESFPLTVTSAQKNPTAFYLCASSIFGQVNTEAFFGQGTRLTVV.

Only a few counts were recorded for this clonotype. The J gene is TRBJ2-3, the V gene TRBV5-6; weak D call: TRBD1 (6 bases). The germline V gene has CDR1 SGHDT and CDR2 YYEEEE. The CDR3 is 16 residues long. V gave up 4 bases and J gave up 7 bases, with 22 bases separating them. DNA for the CDR3: TGTGCCAGCAGCCTGGACGGGACAACTCCATTCCATACGCAGTATTTT. Encoded protein: CASSLDGTTPFHTQYF. Based on the CDR3 plus reference TRBV5-6 and TRBJ2-3, the full variable domain is DAGVTQSPTHLIKTRGQQVTLRCSPKSGHDTVSWYQQALGQGPQFIFQYYEEEERQRGNFPDRFSGHQFPNYSSELNVNALLLGDSALYLCASSLDGTTPFHTQYFGPGTRLTVL.

This clonotype appeared a few times. This chain connects TRBV4-3 to TRBJ2-1, with 8 bases identical to TRBD2. V lost 2 bases to trimming and J lost 2 bases; unmatched junction nucleotides: 2. Germline CDR1 is LGHNA and CDR2 is YSLEER. The CDR3 contains 15 residues. The CDR3 DNA follows: TGCGCCAGCAGCCAAACTAGCGGTACCTACAATGAGCAGTTCTTC. Its translation: CASSQTSGTYNEQFF.

This clonotype was recorded at least ten times. This sequence joins TRBV7-9 and TRBJ1-1, with D perhaps TRBD1 (5 bases). Germline assignment: CDR1 SEHNR and CDR2 FQNEAQ (reference sequence). Between the trimmed V and J ends, which lost 5 bases and 2 bases, there was a span of 9 bases. This CDR3 is built from 13 residues. The CDR3, as DNA: TGTGCCAGCAGCGATACAGGAAACACTGAAGCTTTCTTT. It codes for CASSDTGNTEAFF.

Regarding this clonotype: This could be a read error, since a much larger clone is one nucleotide away. The chain has TRBV2 and TRBJ2-7; a possible D gene is TRBD2 (6 bases). This CDR3 is built from 11 residues. CDR1 SNHLY and CDR2 FYNNEI come from the germline V gene. Trimming took 7 bases from V and 11 from J, leaving 15 bases between them. The CDR3 protein is CASNSLREKYF. CDR3 DNA: TGTGCCAGCAATTCCCTTCGGGAGAAGTACTTC.

This clonotype has only a few counts. The gene calls are TRBV3-1 and TRBJ2-3; TRBD2 matches 13 bases. CDR3 length: 17 amino acids. After removal of 1 base from V and 5 bases from J, the junction contained 6 bases not matched to a gene. Germline V lookup: CDR1 LGHDT, CDR2 YNNKEL (reference sequence). CDR3 protein: CASSQATSGRVEDTQYF. CDR3 in DNA: TGTGCCAGCAGCCAAGCAACTAGCGGGAGGGTAGAAGATACGCAGTATTTT.

This clonotype was observed at least ten times. The rearrangement joins TRBV5-1 to TRBJ2-7, with unresolved D. V shed 0 bases and J shed 0 bases, with 10 bases lying between them. Germline V gene lookup returns CDR1 SGHRS and CDR2 YFSETQ. The CDR3 consists of 15 residues. The CDR3 coding sequence is TGCGCCAGCAGCTTGGATACTTGGGACTCCTACGAGCAGTACTTC. The encoded protein is CASSLDTWDSYEQYF.

V is TRBV6-2 or TRBV6-3 and J is TRBJ2-1; 8 nucleotides line up with TRBD1. Germline V gene data show CDR1 as MNHEY and CDR2 as SVGEGT. The CDR3 covers 13 residues. V lost 9 bases to trimming and J lost 0 bases; unmatched junction nucleotides: 1. CDR3 in amino acids: CARDRGSYNEQFF. The DNA for the CDR3 is TGTGCCAGAGACAGGGGCTCCTACAATGAGCAGTTCTTC.

The table lists this clonotype with many counts. The chain employs TRBV28 and TRBJ2-4; possibly TRBD2 for D (5 bases). V shed 3 bases and J shed 4 bases, with 7 bases lying between them. Germline V gene data show CDR1 as MDHEN and CDR2 as SYDVKM. The length of the CDR3 is 13 residues. CDR3 in DNA: TGTGCCAGCAGTTTTCGGGAAAAAAACATTCAGTACTTC. Its protein is CASSFREKNIQYF.

This rearrangement joins TRBV4-3 to TRBJ2-1, with a tentative D call TRBD2 (6 bases). CDR1 is LGHNA, CDR2 YSLEER, per germline. Trimming took off 0 bases at V and 5 bases at J, with 14 bases between the two ends. The CDR3 runs to 16 residues. The CDR3 sequence is CASSQDILATNNEQFF. CDR3 bases: TGCGCCAGCAGCCAAGATATACTAGCAACTAACAATGAGCAGTTCTTC.

This clonotype has more than one count but fewer than ten. The V and J genes are TRBV7-3 and TRBJ2-2, with D maybe TRBD1 (5 bases). CDR1 is SGHTA, CDR2 FQGTGA, per germline. The CDR3 has 13 residues. V shed 5 bases and J shed 6 bases, with 10 bases lying between them. CDR3 residues: CASSPQGPGELFF. The DNA for the CDR3 is TGTGCCAGCAGCCCTCAGGGCCCCGGGGAGCTGTTTTTT.

This clonotype was seen at least ten times. The chain recombines TRBV30 with TRBJ2-3; no firm D call. Trimming shortened V by 4 bases and J by 0 bases, and 14 bases separated the two germline ends. The V gene's germline CDR1 is GTSNPN and CDR2 SVGIG (reference sequence). CDR3 length equals 15 residues. The CDR3 region has the DNA TGTGCCTGGACCGTCGTGGGGATGAGCACAGATACGCAGTATTTT. Encoded protein: CAWTVVGMSTDTQYF.

This clonotype has ten or more counts. This chain joins TRBV27 and TRBJ2-3; a possible D gene is TRBD1 (6 bases). V dropped 2 bases and J dropped 6 bases, with 15 bases sitting between them. CDR1 is MNHEY, CDR2 SMNVEV, per germline (reference sequence). CDR3 size: 15 residues. The CDR3 protein is CASSLSMGALDTQYF. The CDR3 DNA reads TGTGCCAGCAGTTTAAGTATGGGGGCCTTGGATACGCAGTATTTT.

A few counts support this clonotype. The chain couples TRBV19 to TRBJ2-1; the D is unclear. The CDR3 is 11 amino acids. The germline V and J ends were trimmed by 4 bases and 8 bases, with 6 bases remaining between them. CDR1 LNHDA and CDR2 SQIVND come from the germline V gene (reference sequence). CDR3 loop: CASSTSYEQFF. Here the CDR3 DNA reads TGTGCCAGTAGTACTAGTTATGAGCAGTTCTTC.

In the case of this clonotype: The germline gene is not matched at one end of the junction; a read error may be the cause. The rearrangement joins TRBV6-5 to TRBJ2-5; 10 bases align to TRBD2. The CDR3 length is 15 residues. Germline assignment: CDR1 MNHEY and CDR2 SVGAGI. The CDR3: CAGSSSGGRQETQYF. The CDR3 DNA sequence: TGTGCCGGCAGTTCTAGCGGGGGTCGACAAGAGACCCAGTACTTC.

The rearrangement joins TRBV3-1 to TRBJ2-7; D may be TRBD1 (6 bases). Germline lookup yields CDR1 LGHDT and CDR2 YNNKEL (reference sequence). The CDR3 is 17 residues long. V was trimmed by 2 bases and J by 0 bases, leaving 17 bases between them. The CDR3 region has the DNA TGTGCCAGCAGCCAAAGCGGCGAGGGACATCGCTCCTACGAGCAGTACTTC. Protein sequence: CASSQSGEGHRSYEQYF.

To note about this clonotype: A single base separates this from a much larger clone, so it may be a read error. The CDR3 DNA is TGTGTCAGCAGTTTAGCGGGGGTTTCGGATACGCAGTATTTT. Protein sequence: CVSSLAGVSDTQYF. V usage is TRBV12-3 or TRBV12-4 and J usage is TRBJ2-3; 9 bases are a match to TRBD2. CDR3 size: 14 residues.

This clonotype was seen ten or more times. The V call is TRBV27, the J call TRBJ2-2; maybe TRBD2 (5 bases). V lost 3 bases to trimming and J lost 1 base, with 12 bases between them. This CDR3 contains 16 residues. CDR1 MNHEY and CDR2 SMNVEV come from the germline V gene (reference sequence). In nucleotides, the CDR3 is TGTGCCAGCAGTTTCTTATTTGGAGGGAACACCGGGGAGCTGTTTTTT. It is translated as CASSFLFGGNTGELFF.

The table lists this clonotype with many counts. The rearrangement uses TRBV29-1 and TRBJ2-3; D is perhaps TRBD2 (5 bases). V lost 4 bases and J lost 5, with 16 bases in between. The CDR3 is 14 amino acids. Germline assignment: CDR1 SQVTM and CDR2 ANQGSEA. Here the CDR3 DNA reads TGCAGCGTTGTCGGCGTGGGCGAGGGAGATACGCAGTATTTT. Protein sequence: CSVVGVGEGDTQYF.

This clonotype was counted at least ten times. The chain combines TRBV5-1 with TRBJ2-7; the D gene is possibly TRBD1 (5 bases). The CDR3 is made up of 15 amino acids. Germline V CDR1 and CDR2: SGHRS, YFSETQ. V shed 0 bases and J shed 0 bases, with 10 bases lying between them. CDR3 coding DNA: TGCGCCAGCAGCTTGGTTGGCAGGGACTCCTACGAGCAGTACTTC. Protein sequence: CASSLVGRDSYEQYF.

This chain links TRBV7-9 with TRBJ2-1, with D possibly matching TRBD2 (6 bases). Germline CDR1 is SEHNR and CDR2 is FQNEAQ (reference sequence). V lost 5 bases and J 8 bases, leaving 16 bases between the germline ends. There are 14 residues in the CDR3. The chain's CDR3 is CASSPGTVVDEQFF. In nucleotides, the CDR3 is TGTGCCAGCAGCCCCGGGACTGTGGTCGATGAGCAGTTCTTC.

Details on this clonotype: Possible read error: a much larger clone is one base away. The V gene is TRBV6-2 or TRBV6-3, the J gene TRBJ1-1, with D possibly being TRBD1 (6 bases). The CDR3 runs to 14 residues. The germline V gene encodes CDR1 MNHEY and CDR2 SVGEGT. The DNA for the CDR3 is TGTACCAGCAGCTTCAGGGGTTTGGACACTGAAGCTTTCTTT. Encoded protein: CTSSFRGLDTEAFF.

This clonotype was counted between two and nine times. Just one base apart from a much larger clone, this may be a read error. The CDR3 bases are TGTGCCAGCGGCCAAGGGGACAGGGGGCGCGAGCAGTACTTC. Protein product: CASGQGDRGREQYF. The V call is TRBV4-2, the J call TRBJ2-7; the match to TRBD1 covers 12 bases. Germline V gene lookup returns CDR1 LGHNA and CDR2 YNFKEQ. This CDR3 contains 14 residues.

For this clonotype: A much larger clonotype is one base distant, so this may be a read error. The chain employs TRBV12-5 and TRBJ2-7, with 8 positions matching TRBD1. The CDR3 contains 14 residues. Looked up from germline, CDR1 is LGHNT and CDR2 is FRNRAP. The CDR3 DNA is TGTGCTAGTGGTATGGGACAGGCGGCCTACGAGCAGTGCTTC. This codes for CASGMGQAAYEQCF.

This rearrangement joins TRBV9 to TRBJ2-7; 9 nucleotides match TRBD2. With 0 bases clipped from V and 9 bases from J, the junction kept 7 bases outside the gene matches. Germline V gene sequence: CDR1 SGDLS, CDR2 YYNGEE. This CDR3 has 14 amino acids. CDR3 nucleotide sequence: TGTGCCAGCAGCGTAGGCGGGGGGGCTGTCGGGCAGTACTTC. Translation: CASSVGGGAVGQYF. The variable domain in full, completed from reference TRBV9 and TRBJ2-7, reads DSGVTQTPKHLITATGQRVTLRCSPRSGDLSVYWYQQSLDQGLQFLIQYYNGEERAKGNILERFSAQQFPDLHSELNLSSLELGDSALYFCASSVGGGAVGQYFGPGTRLTVT.

This sequence joins TRBV19 and TRBJ1-1; TRBD1 might be the D (5 bases). Trimming removed 3 bases from V and 6 bases from J, with 14 bases in between. This CDR3 is 14 amino acids long. CDR1 and CDR2 (germline): LNHDA, SQIVND (reference sequence). The CDR3 here is CASSIAQGAPEAFF. CDR3 sequence (DNA): TGTGCCAGTAGTATTGCCCAGGGAGCGCCTGAAGCTTTCTTT.

This clonotype was seen ten or more times. The chain is built from TRBV30 and TRBJ2-2, with D possibly being TRBD2 (5 bases). CDR3 size: 13 residues. Germline assignment: CDR1 GTSNPN and CDR2 SVGIG (reference sequence). V lost 1 base, J lost 7 bases, and 10 bases lay in between. The DNA for the CDR3 is TGTGCCTGGAGTGACCTAGCTTACGGGGAGCTGTTTTTT. Translation gives CAWSDLAYGELFF. Full variable domain (outside the CDR3, taken from reference TRBV30 and TRBJ2-2): SQTIHQWPATLVQPVGSPLSLECTVEGTSNPNLYWYRQAAGRGLQLLFYSVGIGQISSEVPQNLSASRPQDRQFILSSKKLLLSDSGFYLCAWSDLAYGELFFGEGSRLTVL.